This T cell receptor (beta chain) derives from a study of OX40 agonist ivuxolimab in advanced cancers. As for the study in general: Ivuxolimab, an agonistic anti-OX40 (CD134) antibody, was given to patients. While on treatment, patients had intravenous ivuxolimab at 0.01 to 10 mg/kg every 2 weeks. Dose-escalation patients suffered from hepatocellular carcinoma, melanoma, renal cell or head and neck cancer. The mean age was approximately 60 years, ranging from about 20 to 79, with about 87% of participants male.

Sequenced by immunoSEQ multiplex PCR; TCRdb stores in-frame clones only, minus some. Of 60,000 to 70,000 clones in the sample, about 85% are singletons; the top ten hold less than 3.5%. In germline, CDR1 is MNHEY, CDR2 SVGAGI. CDR3 length: 14 amino acids. V was trimmed by 7 bases and J by 9 bases, leaving 21 bases between them. The sequence was collected from an adult with an advanced solid tumor such as melanoma, head and neck, liver or kidney cancer. The genes are TRBV6-5 and TRBJ2-5; perhaps TRBD1 as D (5 bases). Sequencing was performed on CD4+ or CD8+ T cells sorted from blood, taken in a trial of the OX40 agonist ivuxolimab. The CDR3 here is CASNHDDRKRPQYF. The CDR3 DNA is TGTGCCAGCAATCACGACGACAGAAAGAGGCCCCAGTACTTC.